This T cell receptor beta chain was identified in a study of control samples from healthy donors and cancer patients. From germline, CDR1 is SQVTM and CDR2 ANQGSEA. The J segment lost 8 bases and the V segment lost 3 bases, leaving 11 bases of the junction unmatched. The CDR3 sequence is 15 residues long. Method: immunoSEQ multiplex PCR; TCRdb's copy keeps in-frame clones and lacks some. The sample lists tens of thousands of clones; 93% were seen once. This rearrangement joins TRBV29-1 to TRBJ2-1, with TRBD1 matching 9 bases. The sequencing sample was made of PBMCs. This TCR was sampled from a woman aged 40 to 55 with lung cancer. CDR3 residues: CSVDPLGTGIDEQFF. Written as DNA, the CDR3 is TGCAGCGTTGACCCTCTTGGGACAGGGATCGATGAGCAGTTCTTC.